The next 8 T cell receptor beta chains were all read from a single sample in a study of regulatory T cells in long-lasting Graves disease. Stated time point: persistent/refractory GD, antithyroid drugs over 5 years with positive TRAb. Preparation of the TCR library used RNA extracted from PBMCs. Arm-PCR of CDR3 regions and iRepertoire HTBI primers were the basis on which TCR beta libraries were built. TCRdb reprocessed the multiplex PCR reads via MiXCR and lists one record per CDR3 protein. Here the sample spans 600,000 to 800,000 distinct CDR3 sequences, around 32% being singletons. Sequencing used peripheral blood mononuclear cells (PBMCs), obtained when the disease was refractory, from a patient treated with antithyroid drugs. All receptors come from a female donor with Graves disease.

This clonotype was seen a few times. The rearrangement links TRBV15 to TRBJ2-5; a weak D match, TRBD2 (6 bases). Germline values: CDR1 LNHNV, CDR2 YYDKDF (reference sequence). The V gene lost 5 bases and the J gene lost 4 bases, with 14 bases spanning the gap. The CDR3 extends over 14 amino acids. CDR3 bases: TGTGCCACCAGCCTTCGATTCGGGAGAGAGACCCAGTACTTC. Encoded protein: CATSLRFGRETQYF.

This clonotype was observed many times. The CDR3 sequence is CASSQGQVGIDEKLFF. CDR3 DNA: TGTGCCAGCAGTCAAGGACAGGTTGGAATTGATGAAAAACTGTTTTTT. The V gene is TRBV11-2, the J gene TRBJ1-4, with 7 bases that match TRBD1. Trimming cost V 6 bases and J 6 bases; bases outside gene matches: 13. The CDR3 has 16 amino acids. Per germline, CDR1 SGHAT and CDR2 FQNNGV.

Concerning this clonotype: A read error may produce the germline difference seen at one junction end. The chain joins TRBV11-2 to TRBJ2-7; no firm D call. The CDR3 totals 16 residues. CDR1 and CDR2 (germline): SGHAT, FQNNGV. This CDR3 is CANSLVGFLKHYEQYF. The CDR3 DNA is TGTGCCAACAGCTTAGTGGGTTTTCTTAAGCACTACGAGCAGTACTTC.

This chain joins TRBV2 and TRBJ1-3; D might be TRBD1 (6 bases). CDR3 length: 12 amino acids. The germline V and J ends were trimmed by 3 bases and 11 bases, with 11 bases remaining between them. The germline V gene encodes CDR1 SNHLY and CDR2 FYNNEI. The CDR3 region is CASSDGTRSIYF. The CDR3 DNA is TGTGCCAGCAGTGACGGGACACGGTCCATATATTTT. Supplemented by reference TRBV2 and TRBJ1-3, the full variable domain reads EPEVTQTPSHQVTQMGQEVILRCVPISNHLYFYWYRQILGQKVEFLVSFYNNEISEKSEIFDDQFSVERPDGSNFTLKIRSTKLEDSAMYFCASSDGTRSIYFGEGSWLTVV.

This clonotype has a handful of counts. The gene calls are TRBV7-3 and TRBJ1-1, with 7 bases matching TRBD1. The CDR3 has 15 residues. V lost 4 bases to trimming and J lost 1 base; unmatched junction nucleotides: 6. Germline V lookup: CDR1 SGHTA, CDR2 FQGTGA. The CDR3, as DNA: TGTGCCAGCAGCTCCCCGGGACAGTCGAACACTGAAGCTTTCTTT. Protein product: CASSSPGQSNTEAFF. Full variable domain (missing parts from reference TRBV7-3 and TRBJ1-1): GAGVSQTPSNKVTEKGKYVELRCDPISGHTALYWYRQSLGQGPEFLIYFQGTGAADDSGLPNDRFFAVRPEGSVSTLKIQRTERGDSAVYLCASSSPGQSNTEAFFGQGTRLTVV.

This clonotype was seen only a few times. The rearrangement uses TRBV6-1 and TRBJ2-5; 12 nucleotides align to TRBD2. Unmatched junction bases numbered 7, after V lost 6 bases and J lost 5 bases. In germline, CDR1 is MNHNS, CDR2 SASEGT. The CDR3 consists of 15 residues. In DNA, the CDR3 is TGTGCCAGCAGCGGGCAGACTAGCGGGAGCGAGACCCAGTACTTC. It specifies CASSGQTSGSETQYF.

Points on this clonotype: A much more abundant neighbour one base away suggests this may be a read error. The chain links TRBV28 to TRBJ1-2; D is ambiguous. Germline CDR1 is MDHEN and CDR2 is SYDVKM. This CDR3 has 14 residues. Trimming took 5 bases from V and 4 from J, leaving 14 bases between them. CDR3 bases: TGTGCCAGCAGTCGCCTGCCGAAAAGCTATGGCTACACCTTC. Translated: CASSRLPKSYGYTF.

The rearrangement joins TRBV19 to TRBJ1-2; D not resolved. Germline CDR1 and CDR2: LNHDA and SQIVND (reference sequence). Trimming removed 1 base from V and 5 bases from J, with 14 bases in between. The CDR3 is 15 amino acids. The CDR3, as DNA: TGTGCCAGTAGTATAGGCACTTGGTCTCGTTATGGCTACACCTTC. Its protein is CASSIGTWSRYGYTF.